This T cell receptor (beta chain) stems from a study of CD8 T cells in ankylosing spondylitis. Whole-study results and caveats: A motif in TCR beta, a set of several highly homologous variants, appeared characteristic of ankylosing spondylitis blood. Significantly higher representation of disease-linked clones was reported for matched ankylosing spondylitis synovial fluid.

Quantitative 5'-RACE with molecular barcodes was used to make the TCR beta libraries. TCRdb reanalysed the 5' RACE reads using MiXCR and keeps one entry per CDR3 protein. The sample has 800,000 to 900,000 distinct CDR3 sequences, 10% to 15% seen once. This CDR3 contains 14 residues. The V end was cut by 0 bases, the J end by 5 bases, with 10 bases between. Germline values: CDR1 SGHRS, CDR2 YFSETQ. This clonotype was counted only a few times. Its antigen is not known. Sequencing was done on a sample of blood, either unsorted or a sorted T cell fraction (not recorded which). V gene TRBV5-1 combines with J gene TRBJ2-3; D is possibly TRBD1 or TRBD2 (5 bases each). This receptor was obtained from a male donor with ankylosing spondylitis. DNA for the CDR3: TGCGCCAGCAGCTTGGATGAGGGACGAGATACGCAGTATTTT. It encodes CASSLDEGRDTQYF.